This note documents a single T cell receptor beta chain sequence. The antigen remains undetermined. The data were obtained in a study of shared clonotypes between healthy human individuals. Study at large: Aged between 18 and 49, the donors were a couple of women and three men.

Genomic DNA for unsorted samples was obtained from tens of millions of PBMCs. The protocol was immunoSEQ multiplex PCR, while the TCRdb copy is restricted to in-frame clones and leaves out a portion. In the table there are 500,000 to 650,000 clones, around 80% of which are singletons. The V and J ends lost 5 bases and 8 bases, in that order; junction bases with no gene match: 6. In germline, CDR1 is SGHRS, CDR2 YFSETQ. CDR3 size: 14 residues. Whole-study findings and limits: Expectations were that clonotype sharing among donors would be affected by sequencing depth. Blood alone was sampled, and tissue repertoires likely differ.

This chain uses TRBV5-1 with TRBJ2-1; 11 bases match TRBD2. The sample comprised PBMCs. The receptor comes from a woman in her forties in good health. Some clones in this sample may be carry-over from other donors' samples. The CDR3 spells CASSPLAGGDEQFF. CDR3 nucleotide sequence: TGCGCCAGCAGTCCCCTAGCGGGAGGCGATGAGCAGTTCTTC.